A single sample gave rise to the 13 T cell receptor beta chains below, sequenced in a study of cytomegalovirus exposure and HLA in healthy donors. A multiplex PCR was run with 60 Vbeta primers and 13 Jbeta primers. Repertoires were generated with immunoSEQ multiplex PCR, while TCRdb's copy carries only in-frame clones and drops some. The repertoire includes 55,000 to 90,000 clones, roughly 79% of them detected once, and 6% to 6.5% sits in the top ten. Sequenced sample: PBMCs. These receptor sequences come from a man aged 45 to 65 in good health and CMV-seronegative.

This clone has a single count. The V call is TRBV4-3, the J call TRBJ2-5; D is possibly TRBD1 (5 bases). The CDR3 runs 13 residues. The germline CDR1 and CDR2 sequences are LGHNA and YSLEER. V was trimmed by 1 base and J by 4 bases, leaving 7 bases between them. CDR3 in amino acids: CASSQGGAETQYF. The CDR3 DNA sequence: TGCGCCAGCAGCCAAGGGGGCGCAGAGACCCAGTACTTC.

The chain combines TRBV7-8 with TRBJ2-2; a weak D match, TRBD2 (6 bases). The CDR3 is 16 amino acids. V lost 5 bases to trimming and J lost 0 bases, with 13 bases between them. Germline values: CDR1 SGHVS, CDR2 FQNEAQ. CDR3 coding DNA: TGTGCCAGCAGCCCAAGATCGGGGGCGAACACCGGGGAGCTGTTTTTT. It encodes CASSPRSGANTGELFF.

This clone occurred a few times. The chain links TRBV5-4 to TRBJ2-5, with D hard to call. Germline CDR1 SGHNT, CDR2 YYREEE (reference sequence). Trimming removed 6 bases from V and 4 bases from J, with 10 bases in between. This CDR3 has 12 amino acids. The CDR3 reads CASNLRGETQYF. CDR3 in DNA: TGTGCCAGCAACCTCAGAGGAGAGACCCAGTACTTC.

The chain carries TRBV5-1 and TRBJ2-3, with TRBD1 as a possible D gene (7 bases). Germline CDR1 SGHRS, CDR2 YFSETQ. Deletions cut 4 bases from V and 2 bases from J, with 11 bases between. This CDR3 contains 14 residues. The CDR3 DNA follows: TGCGCCAGCAGCGCGGGACAGCACACAGATACGCAGTATTTT. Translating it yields CASSAGQHTDTQYF.

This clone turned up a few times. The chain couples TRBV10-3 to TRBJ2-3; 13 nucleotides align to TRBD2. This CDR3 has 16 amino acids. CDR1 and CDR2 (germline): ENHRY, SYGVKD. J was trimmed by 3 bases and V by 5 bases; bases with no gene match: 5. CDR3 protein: CAISSPGLAGTDTQYF. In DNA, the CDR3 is TGTGCCATCAGTTCACCGGGACTAGCGGGAACAGATACGCAGTATTTT.

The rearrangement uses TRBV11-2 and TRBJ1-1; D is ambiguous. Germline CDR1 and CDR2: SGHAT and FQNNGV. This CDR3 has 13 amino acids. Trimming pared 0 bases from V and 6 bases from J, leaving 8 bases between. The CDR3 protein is CASSLDRSAEAFF. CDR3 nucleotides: TGTGCCAGCAGCTTAGATCGTTCGGCTGAAGCTTTCTTT.

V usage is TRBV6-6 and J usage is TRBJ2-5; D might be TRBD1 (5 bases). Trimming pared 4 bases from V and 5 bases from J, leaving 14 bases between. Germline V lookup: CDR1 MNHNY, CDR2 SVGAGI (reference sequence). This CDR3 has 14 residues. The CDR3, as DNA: TGTGCCAGCAGTTTCTGGGGCGGTTCGGAGACCCAGTACTTC. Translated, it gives CASSFWGGSETQYF.

CDR3 amino acids: CAWSVRVGTGNTGELFF. In DNA, the CDR3 is TGTGCCTGGAGTGTACGAGTGGGGACAGGGAACACCGGGGAGCTGTTTTTT. The chain employs TRBV30 and TRBJ2-2; 8 nucleotides align to TRBD1. The trim removed 0 bases at V and 1 base at J, leaving 7 bases unmatched. The CDR3 covers 17 residues. Per germline, CDR1 GTSNPN and CDR2 SVGIG (reference sequence).

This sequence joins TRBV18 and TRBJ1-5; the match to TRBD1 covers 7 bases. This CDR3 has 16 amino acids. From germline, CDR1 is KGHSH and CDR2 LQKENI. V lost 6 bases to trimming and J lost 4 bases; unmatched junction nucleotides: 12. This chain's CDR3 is CASSPTLAGGNQPQHF. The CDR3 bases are TGTGCCAGCTCCCCCACTCTGGCAGGGGGTAATCAGCCCCAGCATTTT.

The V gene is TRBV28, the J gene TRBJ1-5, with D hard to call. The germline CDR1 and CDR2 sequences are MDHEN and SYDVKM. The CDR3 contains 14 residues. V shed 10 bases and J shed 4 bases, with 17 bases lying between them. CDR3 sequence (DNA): TGTGCCACCCTCCTCCCCAGAAATAATCAGCCCCAGCATTTT. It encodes CATLLPRNNQPQHF. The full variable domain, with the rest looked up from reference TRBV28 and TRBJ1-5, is DVKVTQSSRYLVKRTGEKVFLECVQDMDHENMFWYRQDPGLGLRLIYFSYDVKMKEKGDIPEGYSVSREKKERFSLILESASTNQTSMYLCATLLPRNNQPQHFGDGTRLSIL.

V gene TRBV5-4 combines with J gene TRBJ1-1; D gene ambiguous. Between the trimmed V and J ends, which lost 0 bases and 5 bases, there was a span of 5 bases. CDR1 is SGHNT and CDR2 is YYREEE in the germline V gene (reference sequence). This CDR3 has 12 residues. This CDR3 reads CASSLGSTEAFF. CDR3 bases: TGTGCCAGCAGCTTGGGTTCGACTGAAGCTTTCTTT.

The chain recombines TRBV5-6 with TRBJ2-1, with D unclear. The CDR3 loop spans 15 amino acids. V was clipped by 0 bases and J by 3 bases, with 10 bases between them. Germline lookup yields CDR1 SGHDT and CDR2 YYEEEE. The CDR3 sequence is CASSLGRNLYNEQFF. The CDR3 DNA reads TGTGCCAGCAGCTTGGGCAGAAACCTCTACAATGAGCAGTTCTTC.

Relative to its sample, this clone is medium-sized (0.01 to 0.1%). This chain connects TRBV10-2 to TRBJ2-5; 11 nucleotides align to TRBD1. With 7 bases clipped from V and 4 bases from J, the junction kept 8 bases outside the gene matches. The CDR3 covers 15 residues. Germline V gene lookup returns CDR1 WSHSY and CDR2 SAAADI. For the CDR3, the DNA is TGCGCCAGCACTGGGGACAGGGGGAAGCGAGAGACCCAGTACTTC. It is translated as CASTGDRGKRETQYF.